These 20 T cell receptor beta chains came from one sample sequenced in a study of OX40 agonist ivuxolimab in advanced cancers. Produced via immunoSEQ multiplex PCR; TCRdb's table is partial and in-frame only. This sample has 20,000 to 25,000 clones; around 80% occur once, and the top ten carry about a quarter. Material: CD4+ or CD8+ T cells sorted from blood, obtained in a trial of the OX40 agonist ivuxolimab. The receptors were gathered from an adult with an advanced solid tumor such as melanoma, head and neck, liver or kidney cancer.

This clone was seen a single time. The V gene is TRBV5-5, the J gene TRBJ2-2; D not certain. The CDR3 is made up of 12 amino acids. Trimming left V 0 bases short and J 6 bases short, with 3 bases between. Germline CDR1 is SGHKS and CDR2 is YYEKEE (reference sequence). The CDR3 spells CASSLAPGELFF. The CDR3 coding sequence is TGTGCCAGCAGCTTGGCTCCCGGGGAGCTGTTTTTT.

This clone was counted once. The rearrangement joins TRBV5-1 to TRBJ1-1, with TRBD1 as a possible D gene (6 bases). CDR3 length: 15 residues. CDR1 and CDR2 from the germline V gene are SGHRS and YFSETQ. V was trimmed by 4 bases and J by 1 base, leaving 14 bases between them. This chain's CDR3 is CASSQKQGGNTEAFF. In DNA, the CDR3 is TGCGCCAGCAGCCAGAAACAGGGAGGGAACACTGAAGCTTTCTTT.

The J gene is TRBJ1-6, the V gene TRBV6-5; possible D gene TRBD1, 6 bases. From germline, CDR1 is MNHEY and CDR2 SVGAGI. The CDR3 covers 13 residues. Trimming took off 6 bases at V and 9 bases at J, with 12 bases between the two ends. The CDR3 coding sequence is TGTGCCAGCAGCGTCTCGGACAGTTCACCCCTCCACTTT. The encoded protein is CASSVSDSSPLHF.

The J gene is TRBJ2-2, the V gene TRBV28; 11 nucleotides line up with TRBD2. V lost 2 bases to trimming and J lost 5 bases; unmatched junction nucleotides: 4. Germline V CDR1 and CDR2: MDHEN, SYDVKM. The CDR3 is made up of 16 amino acids. The CDR3 region has the DNA TGTGCCAGCAGTTTACTACTAGCGGGGGTTACCGGGGAGCTGTTTTTT. Translating gives CASSLLLAGVTGELFF.

J is TRBJ2-7 and V is TRBV9; 9 nucleotides line up with TRBD1. V was clipped by 2 bases and J by 3 bases; unmatched bases: 15. CDR1 and CDR2 (germline): SGDLS, YYNGEE. The CDR3 is 18 residues long. CDR3 bases: TGTGCCAGCAGCGTGTCCCCGGGACAGGGAAATGGAGTCTACGAGCAGTACTTC. Its protein is CASSVSPGQGNGVYEQYF.

The chain uses TRBV9 and TRBJ2-7; D is unresolved. Germline CDR1 SGDLS, CDR2 YYNGEE. CDR3 length: 13 amino acids. Between the trimmed V and J ends, which lost 3 bases and 6 bases, there was a span of 13 bases. The CDR3 sequence: CASSASLAPEQYF. CDR3 nucleotide sequence: TGTGCCAGCAGCGCCAGCTTAGCCCCCGAGCAGTACTTC.

The chain carries TRBV9 and TRBJ1-1, with D perhaps TRBD1 (5 bases). Trimming pared 0 bases from V and 1 base from J, leaving 7 bases between. The CDR3 runs to 14 residues. CDR1 is SGDLS and CDR2 is YYNGEE in the germline V gene. CDR3 residues: CASSVATGNTEAFF. The CDR3 DNA follows: TGTGCCAGCAGCGTAGCTACAGGGAACACTGAAGCTTTCTTT.

This clone showed up just once. The genes are TRBV9 and TRBJ2-1, with D hard to call. CDR1 is SGDLS and CDR2 is YYNGEE in the germline V gene. Trimming shortened V by 2 bases and J by 1 base, and 10 bases separated the two germline ends. This CDR3 region has 15 residues. The CDR3 protein is CASSVYPQSYNEQFF. CDR3 sequence (DNA): TGTGCCAGCAGCGTTTACCCCCAGTCCTACAATGAGCAGTTCTTC. The full variable domain, in which reference TRBV9 and TRBJ2-1 provide the parts outside the CDR3, is DSGVTQTPKHLITATGQRVTLRCSPRSGDLSVYWYQQSLDQGLQFLIQYYNGEERAKGNILERFSAQQFPDLHSELNLSSLELGDSALYFCASSVYPQSYNEQFFGPGTRLTVL.

The J gene is TRBJ1-5, the V gene TRBV7-8; no clear D. Germline V lookup: CDR1 SGHVS, CDR2 FQNEAQ. Trimming removed 0 bases from V and 5 bases from J, with 11 bases in between. This CDR3 has 15 residues. The CDR3 spells CASSLAGNADQPQHF. The CDR3 region has the DNA TGTGCCAGCAGCTTAGCAGGGAACGCAGATCAGCCCCAGCATTTT.

The count of this clone is one. As DNA, the CDR3 is TGTGCCAGCAGTCTCGGGTTGATAGCGGGCACAGATACGCAGTATTTT. Amino acid sequence: CASSLGLIAGTDTQYF. The chain links TRBV6-6 to TRBJ2-3; weak D call: TRBD2 (6 bases). Looked up from germline, CDR1 is MNHNY and CDR2 is SVGAGI (reference sequence). V was pared by 5 bases and J by 1 base, with 16 bases between. The CDR3 runs 16 residues.

V is TRBV11-2 and J is TRBJ2-5; 7 bases map to TRBD2. V was pared by 5 bases and J by 5 bases, with 11 bases of the junction left unmatched. The CDR3 is made up of 15 amino acids. The germline V gene has CDR1 SGHAT and CDR2 FQNNGV. CDR3 protein: CASSPGLGGGETQYF. CDR3 in DNA: TGTGCCAGCAGCCCAGGACTGGGCGGGGGTGAGACCCAGTACTTC.

V and J are TRBV7-9 and TRBJ1-5; the D is unclear. The length of the CDR3 is 14 residues. CDR1 and CDR2 (germline): SEHNR, FQNEAQ (reference sequence). The CDR3 here is CEGMTWVSNQPQHF. CDR3 DNA: TGTGAGGGCATGACATGGGTCAGCAATCAGCCCCAGCATTTT.

This rearrangement joins TRBV6-1 to TRBJ2-2; D is unclear. This CDR3 is built from 15 residues. V was shortened by 2 bases and J by 3 bases, with 10 bases between the two germline ends. The V gene's germline CDR1 is MNHNS and CDR2 SASEGT. CDR3 DNA: TGTGCCAGCAGTGAATTCCCCAAGGACACCGGGGAGCTGTTTTTT. Translating it yields CASSEFPKDTGELFF.

The chain employs TRBV5-1 and TRBJ2-5; D is unresolved. In germline, CDR1 is SGHRS, CDR2 YFSETQ. Trimming removed 2 bases at V and 0 bases at J, with 8 bases between. This CDR3 region has 14 residues. The CDR3 DNA reads as TGCGCCAGCAGCTTTATACCTCACCAAGAGACCCAGTACTTC. Protein: CASSFIPHQETQYF.

The chain uses TRBV27 and TRBJ2-7, with 7 bases fitting TRBD1. The germline gives CDR1 MNHEY, CDR2 SMNVEV (reference sequence). This CDR3 is 13 amino acids long. Trimming took 10 bases from V and 7 from J; bases not matched to a gene: 13. CDR3 amino acids: CATKVGGLGEQYF. The CDR3 nucleotides are TGTGCCACCAAGGTAGGGGGCTTGGGAGAGCAGTACTTC.

The chain couples TRBV9 to TRBJ2-7, with D hard to call. Germline CDR1 and CDR2: SGDLS and YYNGEE. The V end was cut by 2 bases, the J end by 0 bases, with 12 bases between. There are 15 residues in the CDR3. The CDR3 nucleotides read TGTGCCAGCAGCGTTAGGGCAGATAGCTCCTACGAGCAGTACTTC. It codes for CASSVRADSSYEQYF. The full variable domain, rest sourced from reference TRBV9 and TRBJ2-7, is DSGVTQTPKHLITATGQRVTLRCSPRSGDLSVYWYQQSLDQGLQFLIQYYNGEERAKGNILERFSAQQFPDLHSELNLSSLELGDSALYFCASSVRADSSYEQYFGPGTRLTVT.

The V and J genes are TRBV27 and TRBJ2-5; 8 bases are a match to TRBD2. The J segment lost 14 bases and the V segment lost 8 bases, leaving 13 bases of the junction unmatched. The germline CDR1 and CDR2 sequences are MNHEY and SMNVEV (reference sequence). This CDR3 has 12 amino acids. The CDR3 sequence: CASLSYVAGFYF. The DNA of the CDR3 is TGTGCCAGCTTATCCTACGTAGCGGGGTTCTACTTC.

The rearrangement uses TRBV5-1 and TRBJ1-1; D not resolved. CDR3 length: 13 residues. Trimming left V 1 base short and J 4 bases short, with 8 bases between. Per germline, CDR1 SGHRS and CDR2 YFSETQ. The CDR3 spells CASSLIIATEAFF. DNA of the CDR3: TGCGCCAGCAGCTTGATCATTGCCACTGAAGCTTTCTTT.

The chain employs TRBV14 and TRBJ2-5, with D maybe TRBD2 (6 bases). The CDR3 contains 13 residues. The germline gives CDR1 SGHDN, CDR2 FVKESK. V lost 4 bases to trimming and J lost 4 bases, with 10 bases between them. CDR3 sequence (DNA): TGTGCCAGCAGCCTCTGGGGAGGAGAGACCCAGTACTTC. Protein sequence: CASSLWGGETQYF.

The chain links TRBV4-1 to TRBJ1-3; D not certain. Germline CDR1 is MGHRA and CDR2 is YSYEKL. The V and J ends lost 1 base and 0 bases respectively, with 13 bases between them. This CDR3 has 17 residues. CDR3 DNA: TGCGCCAGCAGCCAAGGGACTACACCCTTCTCTGGAAACACCATATATTTT. Translation gives CASSQGTTPFSGNTIYF.